Presented here are 31 T cell receptor beta chains from one specimen sequenced in a study of blood T cell repertoires in COVID-19 (dated by TCRdb to the early 2020s). The library was produced with the immunoSEQ multiplex PCR assay. TCRdb retrieved this table from immuneACCESS and kept in-frame rearrangements only. Not all clones are present; in checked studies, unresolved V genes account for under half, and no reason is known for the remainder. Counted in this sample were about 65,000 clones; approximately 80% of them appeared once. Roughly 10% of the sample is taken by the ten largest. Source material: peripheral blood. The receptor source for this set is a middle-aged man with COVID-19, enrolled during active disease.

The V gene is TRBV28, the J gene TRBJ2-1; 8 bases are a match to TRBD1. V lost 6 bases to trimming and J lost 10 bases; unmatched junction nucleotides: 20. Germline assignment: CDR1 MDHEN and CDR2 SYDVKM. This CDR3 region has 17 residues. CDR3 protein: CASSRSRTGSAEREQFF. CDR3 nucleotide sequence: TGTGCCAGCAGCCGATCCCGGACAGGGAGCGCTGAGAGGGAGCAGTTCTTC.

The rearrangement joins TRBV29-1 to TRBJ2-1, with 7 bases identical to TRBD2. CDR1 and CDR2 (germline): SQVTM, ANQGSEA. CDR3 length: 14 residues. Unmatched junction bases numbered 7, after V lost 8 bases and J lost 0 bases. The DNA for the CDR3 is TGCAGCATAGACAGCGGGACCTCCTACAATGAGCAGTTCTTC. Protein sequence: CSIDSGTSYNEQFF.

V is TRBV6-2 or TRBV6-3 and J is TRBJ2-2; 7 positions match TRBD2. CDR1 MNHEY and CDR2 SVGEGT come from the germline V gene. After removal of 5 bases from V and 4 bases from J, the junction contained 16 bases not matched to a gene. The CDR3 spans 18 residues. This chain's CDR3 is CASSHTPMAGETTGELFF. In nucleotides, the CDR3 is TGTGCCAGCAGTCACACCCCTATGGCGGGAGAGACCACCGGGGAGCTGTTTTTT.

V gene TRBV9 combines with J gene TRBJ1-2; 7 bases are a match to TRBD1. Losses at the gene ends were 6 bases for V and 3 bases for J; bases not matched to a gene: 5. The CDR3 consists of 13 residues. The V gene's germline CDR1 is SGDLS and CDR2 YYNGEE. The CDR3 DNA follows: TGTGCCAGCACCAGAGGGACAGACTATGGCTACACCTTC. Its protein product is CASTRGTDYGYTF.

The table lists this clone with a few counts. This chain uses TRBV5-6 with TRBJ2-3; TRBD2 matches at 13 bases. Losses at the gene ends were 4 bases for V and 4 bases for J; bases not matched to a gene: 3. The CDR3 runs to 15 residues. Germline V CDR1 and CDR2: SGHDT, YYEEEE. The CDR3 is CASSLGLAGADTQYF. The CDR3, as DNA: TGTGCCAGCAGCCTAGGACTAGCGGGAGCAGATACGCAGTATTTT.

This clone was seen once. The chain combines TRBV5-5 with TRBJ1-1; D not resolved. V was clipped by 0 bases and J by 4 bases, with 7 bases between them. CDR3 length: 13 residues. Germline CDR1 SGHKS, CDR2 YYEKEE (reference sequence). CDR3 sequence: CASSLGLSTEAFF. CDR3 DNA: TGTGCCAGCAGCTTGGGGCTTTCCACTGAAGCTTTCTTT.

J is TRBJ2-6 and V is TRBV5-4, with TRBD2 as a possible D gene (6 bases). This CDR3 is 14 amino acids long. The V end lost 4 bases, the J end lost 2 bases, and 7 bases lay between the germline ends. Germline V gene sequence: CDR1 SGHNT, CDR2 YYREEE (reference sequence). The CDR3 region is CASSPGAGANVLTF. Written as DNA, the CDR3 is TGTGCCAGCAGCCCGGGGGCTGGGGCCAACGTCCTGACTTTC.

The chain recombines TRBV11-2 with TRBJ1-1, with D possibly being TRBD1 (6 bases). With 3 bases removed from V and 2 bases from J, the gap between germline ends came to 10 bases. Per the germline V gene, CDR1 is SGHAT and CDR2 is FQNNGV. The CDR3 is made up of 14 amino acids. The CDR3: CASSFTGINTEAFF. The DNA for the CDR3 is TGTGCCAGCAGCTTCACAGGGATTAACACTGAAGCTTTCTTT.

This clone appeared once. The chain joins TRBV9 to TRBJ2-3, with 10 bases matching TRBD2. After removal of 1 base from V and 3 bases from J, the junction contained 8 bases not matched to a gene. The germline V gene has CDR1 SGDLS and CDR2 YYNGEE. This CDR3 is built from 17 residues. CDR3 amino acids: CASSVRASGSGTDTQYF. The CDR3, as DNA: TGTGCCAGCAGCGTAAGGGCTAGCGGGAGTGGGACAGATACGCAGTATTTT.

This clone was observed a single time. J is TRBJ1-4 and V is TRBV21-1; the table gives TRBD1 as D, unverified against the DNA. TRBV21-1 is reported as a pseudogene. The CDR3 length is 16 residues. The CDR3 coding sequence is TGTGCCAGCAGCAAAGCGGGGACAGTAACCCTCGAAAAACTGTTTTTT. Protein sequence: CASSKAGTVTLEKLFF.

The CDR3: CAIGLAGTDTQYF. CDR3 DNA sequence: TGTGCCATCGGACTAGCGGGAACAGATACGCAGTATTTT. The chain joins TRBV3-1 (or the pseudogene TRBV3-2) to TRBJ2-3; TRBD2 agrees at 12 bases. Trimming at V came to 10 bases and at J to 3 bases, leaving 2 bases not matched to a gene. Germline V lookup: CDR1 LGHDT, CDR2 YNNKEL (reference sequence). This CDR3 region has 13 residues.

The table lists this clone with a few counts. This chain joins TRBV11-2 and TRBJ1-2, with D perhaps TRBD1 (6 bases). Germline CDR1 SGHAT, CDR2 FQNNGV. CDR3 size: 15 residues. V lost 5 bases to trimming and J lost 2 bases, with 15 bases between them. The DNA of the CDR3 is TGTGCCAGCAGCACCCAACGGACAGCAAACTATGGCTACACCTTC. Encoded protein: CASSTQRTANYGYTF.

The chain joins TRBV3-1 (or the pseudogene TRBV3-2) to TRBJ1-2, with TRBD1 matching over 9 bases. Trimming cost V 0 bases and J 8 bases; bases outside gene matches: 4. Germline-derived CDR1 and CDR2 are LGHDT and YNNKEL (reference sequence). This CDR3 spans 14 amino acids. DNA for the CDR3: TGTGCCAGCAGCCAAGAAGGGACAGGGTTGGGCTACACCTTC. It translates to CASSQEGTGLGYTF.

J is TRBJ1-5 and V is TRBV3-1 (or the pseudogene TRBV3-2); no clear D. V gave up 0 bases and J gave up 2 bases, with 14 bases separating them. CDR3 length: 17 amino acids. The V gene's germline CDR1 is LGHDT and CDR2 YNNKEL (reference sequence). The CDR3 nucleotides read TGTGCCAGCAGCCAAGATCCCCGGGTCTATGGCAATCAGCCCCAGCATTTT. This sequence encodes CASSQDPRVYGNQPQHF.

The chain recombines TRBV30 with TRBJ1-5, with D perhaps TRBD1 (5 bases). The V gene lost 5 bases and the J gene lost 4 bases, with 12 bases spanning the gap. Per the germline V gene, CDR1 is GTSNPN and CDR2 is SVGIG (reference sequence). The CDR3 extends over 13 amino acids. The CDR3, as DNA: TGTGCCTGGGACAGCGGCCAGAATCAGCCCCAGCATTTT. Amino acids: CAWDSGQNQPQHF.

The chain links TRBV6-5 to TRBJ1-5; possible D gene TRBD1, 5 bases. Trimming took off 11 bases at V and 11 bases at J, with 22 bases between the two ends. Germline V lookup: CDR1 MNHEY, CDR2 SVGAGI. The length of the CDR3 is 13 residues. The CDR3 DNA sequence: TGTGCCGGGGCCCCTGCGGGGGAATTTTCCCAGCATTTT. Its translation: CAGAPAGEFSQHF.

The rearrangement joins TRBV19 to TRBJ1-4; the D gene is possibly TRBD1 (5 bases). Trimming left V 4 bases short and J 7 bases short, with 19 bases between. The CDR3 sequence is 16 residues long. The germline V gene has CDR1 LNHDA and CDR2 SQIVND (reference sequence). In DNA form, the CDR3 reads TGTGCCAGTAGTAATTCAGGAGGGAGAAGGGGTGAAAAACTGTTTTTT. It encodes CASSNSGGRRGEKLFF. The full variable domain, completed using reference TRBV19 and TRBJ1-4, is DGGITQSPKYLFRKEGQNVTLSCEQNLNHDAMYWYRQDPGQGLRLIYYSQIVNDFQKGDIAEGYSVSREKKESFPLTVTSAQKNPTAFYLCASSNSGGRRGEKLFFGSGTQLSVL.

The chain employs TRBV5-6 and TRBJ2-5; perhaps TRBD1 as D (5 bases). V was pared by 2 bases and J by 3 bases, with 11 bases between. Germline V gene lookup returns CDR1 SGHDT and CDR2 YYEEEE. The CDR3 length is 14 residues. CDR3 DNA: TGTGCCAGCAGCTTCTGGGGCAGGGAAGAGACCCAGTACTTC. Protein sequence: CASSFWGREETQYF.

The chain uses TRBV5-1 and TRBJ2-5; 11 bases map to TRBD1. The CDR3 totals 14 residues. CDR1 is SGHRS and CDR2 is YFSETQ in the germline V gene. J was trimmed by 6 bases and V by 3 bases; bases with no gene match: 4. The CDR3 coding sequence is TGCGCCAGCAGCTCAGGGACAGGGGGTCAGACCCAGTACTTC. This gives the protein CASSSGTGGQTQYF.

The chain carries TRBV18 and TRBJ2-1; the match to TRBD2 covers 12 bases. This CDR3 contains 16 residues. CDR1 KGHSH and CDR2 LQKENI come from the germline V gene. V lost 3 bases to trimming and J lost 7 bases; unmatched junction nucleotides: 7. The CDR3: CASSPPILAGGNEQFF. The CDR3 DNA sequence: TGTGCCAGCTCACCTCCCATCCTAGCGGGAGGGAATGAGCAGTTCTTC.

The J gene is TRBJ2-3, the V gene TRBV5-1, with 9 bases aligning to TRBD1. Losses at the gene ends were 0 bases for V and 2 bases for J; bases not matched to a gene: 4. Germline V gene sequence: CDR1 SGHRS, CDR2 YFSETQ. The CDR3 extends over 16 amino acids. CDR3 DNA: TGCGCCAGCAGCTTGGCCCGGACAGGGGCCACAGATACGCAGTATTTT. Translating gives CASSLARTGATDTQYF.

The V call is TRBV5-1, the J call TRBJ2-5, with D possibly TRBD2 on 6 matching bases. The V gene's germline CDR1 is SGHRS and CDR2 YFSETQ. This CDR3 region has 16 residues. V lost 0 bases, J lost 5 bases, and 17 bases lay in between. The CDR3 sequence is CASSLVSGASRETQYF. As DNA, the CDR3 is TGCGCCAGCAGCTTGGTGTCGGGAGCATCCAGGGAGACCCAGTACTTC. The whole variable domain, remainder taken from reference TRBV5-1 and TRBJ2-5, is KAGVTQTPRYLIKTRGQQVTLSCSPISGHRSVSWYQQTPGQGLQFLFEYFSETQRNKGNFPGRFSGRQFSNSRSEMNVSTLELGDSALYLCASSLVSGASRETQYFGPGTRLLVL.

The chain recombines TRBV15 with TRBJ2-1, with D maybe TRBD2 (5 bases). The V gene lost 1 base and the J gene lost 9 bases, with 13 bases spanning the gap. CDR1 LNHNV and CDR2 YYDKDF come from the germline V gene (reference sequence). CDR3 length: 14 residues. The CDR3 region has the DNA TGTGCCACCAGCAGAGCGGGAACTGGGCTTGAGCAGTTCTTC. This gives the protein CATSRAGTGLEQFF.

The J gene is TRBJ2-4, the V gene TRBV5-1, with a possible D match to TRBD2 (6 bases). V was clipped by 1 base and J by 6 bases, with 11 bases between them. There are 14 residues in the CDR3. In germline, CDR1 is SGHRS, CDR2 YFSETQ. The CDR3 nucleotides read TGCGCCAGCAGCTTGCCTAGCGCAGGAAACATTCAGTACTTC. Protein product: CASSLPSAGNIQYF.

The chain employs TRBV28 and TRBJ1-2; tentatively, D is TRBD1 (6 bases). This CDR3 region has 15 residues. Trimming stripped 3 bases from V and 4 bases from J, with 15 bases between. Germline V CDR1 and CDR2: MDHEN, SYDVKM. The DNA of the CDR3 is TGTGCCAGCAGTTTGGGGGGGGGCATTCGCTATGGCTACACCTTC. Its protein product is CASSLGGGIRYGYTF.

The chain recombines TRBV7-3 with TRBJ2-1, with D possibly matching TRBD1 (5 bases). V lost 2 bases, J lost 3 bases, and 8 bases lay in between. This CDR3 is built from 14 residues. In germline, CDR1 is SGHTA, CDR2 FQGTGA. The CDR3 is CASSLSRDYNEQFF. The CDR3 DNA is TGTGCCAGCAGCTTATCCAGGGACTACAATGAGCAGTTCTTC.

The V call is TRBV4-1, the J call TRBJ1-3; D unresolved. CDR1 MGHRA and CDR2 YSYEKL come from the germline V gene. V was shortened by 4 bases and J by 0 bases, with 16 bases between the two germline ends. The length of the CDR3 is 17 residues. CDR3 nucleotide sequence: TGCGCCAGCAGCCCAAGGGAGGGCCACCACTCTGGAAACACCATATATTTT. Translated: CASSPREGHHSGNTIYF.

This clone was seen just once. The same CDR3 also results from other DNA sequences found in this sample. The chain links TRBV18 to TRBJ1-2; D might be TRBD1 (5 bases). Germline loops: CDR1 KGHSH, CDR2 LQKENI. The CDR3 spans 13 residues. The ends were cut back, 2 bases at V and 2 bases at J, with 6 bases in the middle. The CDR3 region has the DNA TGTGCCAGCTCACCAGACAGAAACTATGGCTACACCTTC. This gives the protein CASSPDRNYGYTF.

This sequence joins TRBV2 and TRBJ2-2; TRBD1 matches 8 bases. V gave up 4 bases and J gave up 3 bases; unmatched junction bases: 4. Germline lookup yields CDR1 SNHLY and CDR2 FYNNEI. This CDR3 region has 15 residues. CDR3 region: CASSVTRGHTGELFF. The CDR3 DNA sequence: TGTGCCAGCAGTGTCACCAGGGGGCACACCGGGGAGCTGTTTTTT.

V and J are TRBV2 and TRBJ1-5, with D perhaps matching TRBD1 (5 bases). V lost 4 bases and J lost 4, with 8 bases in between. The CDR3 covers 13 residues. Germline values: CDR1 SNHLY, CDR2 FYNNEI. The CDR3, as DNA: TGTGCCAGCAGTGTCGCAGGGAATCAGCCCCAGCATTTT. Its translation is CASSVAGNQPQHF.

The chain recombines TRBV3-1 (or the pseudogene TRBV3-2) with TRBJ1-2; tentatively, D is TRBD1 (5 bases). This CDR3 is 17 amino acids long. The germline CDR1 and CDR2 sequences are LGHDT and YNNKEL (reference sequence). V lost 3 bases to trimming and J lost 8 bases, with 25 bases between them. Here the CDR3 reads CASSHGVRTKNWEGYTF. In DNA form, the CDR3 reads TGTGCCAGCAGCCACGGTGTACGGACAAAAAACTGGGAAGGCTACACCTTC.